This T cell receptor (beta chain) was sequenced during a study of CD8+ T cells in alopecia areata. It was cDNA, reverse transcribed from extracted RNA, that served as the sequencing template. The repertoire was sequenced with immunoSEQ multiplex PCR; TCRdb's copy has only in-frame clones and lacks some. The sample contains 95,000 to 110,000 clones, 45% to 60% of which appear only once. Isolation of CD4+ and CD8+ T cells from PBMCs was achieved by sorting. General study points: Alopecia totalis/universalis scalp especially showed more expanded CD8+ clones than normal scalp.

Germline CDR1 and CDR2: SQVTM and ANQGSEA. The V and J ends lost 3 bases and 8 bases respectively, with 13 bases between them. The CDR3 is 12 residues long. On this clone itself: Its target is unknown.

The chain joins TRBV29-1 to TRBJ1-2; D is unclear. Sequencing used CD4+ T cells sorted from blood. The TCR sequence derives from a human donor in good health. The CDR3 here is CSVEVGSGGYTF. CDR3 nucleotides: TGCAGCGTTGAGGTAGGCAGCGGAGGCTACACCTTC.